A selection of T cell receptor beta chains follows, all from one sample in a study of identical twins. MiXCR was run by TCRdb on the 5' RACE reads, yielding one entry per CDR3 protein. Of roughly 720,000 distinct CDR3 sequences detected, roughly 18% appear once; the ten largest clones hold about an eighth. These sequences were also reported in another study, on T cells expressing NK-cell markers.

Sequencing was performed on PBMCs. These receptors came from a woman in her late teens or twenties in good health. Both conserved end residues are part of each CDR3. A D gene is named only where the DNA matches it firmly. The size of a clone is reported for some rows only, either as once, few or many, or as a class for expanded clones.

TGCGCCAGCAGCTTCGGGCTAGCGGGACTCTCCTACGAGCAGTACTTC,CASSFGLAGLSYEQYF,TRBD2,NA,TRBJ2-7,TRBV5-1
TGTGCCACCTCTCTCGGACAGGGGACCGGGGAGCTGTTTTTT,CATSLGQGTGELFF,TRBD1,NA,TRBJ2-2,TRBV24-1
TGTGCCAGCAGTTTAGCGATGGGGGCTGGGGCCAACGTCCTGACTTTC,CASSLAMGAGANVLTF,NA,NA,TRBJ2-6,TRBV12-3/TRBV12-4
TGTGCCAGCACCGATCCCGGGCTAGCGAACACTGAAGCTTTCTTT,CASTDPGLANTEAFF,NA,NA,TRBJ1-1,TRBV12-3/TRBV12-4
TGTGCCAGCAGCTCCACCATCCGGGACAGGGGACATCAGCCCCAGCATTTT,CASSSTIRDRGHQPQHF,TRBD1,NA,TRBJ1-5,TRBV7-2
TGTGCCAGCAGCCGACAGGGGGGCGGTGAAGCTTTCTTT,CASSRQGGGEAFF,TRBD1,NA,TRBJ1-1,TRBV7-9
TGTGCCAGCAGTTTGGTAGCGAGTGAAGCTTTCTTT,CASSLVASEAFF,NA,many,TRBJ1-1,TRBV12-3/TRBV12-4
TGCGCCAGCAGCTTGTCCGCCCAAGGGTCCTACAATGAGCAGTTCTTC,CASSLSAQGSYNEQFF,NA,few,TRBJ2-1,TRBV5-1
TGTGCCAGCACCCTACGGGGAGTCCGGCCTGGAGTCTCAGATACGCAGTATTTT,CASTLRGVRPGVSDTQYF,NA,few,TRBJ2-3,TRBV27
TGCAGCGTTGAGGAGGAGGAGGGAATCCATGGCTACACCTTC,CSVEEEEGIHGYTF,NA,NA,TRBJ1-2,TRBV29-1
TGCAGTGCTAGATTCGGATCCGCCTACAATGAGCAGTTCTTC,CSARFGSAYNEQFF,NA,few,TRBJ2-1,TRBV20-1
TGTGCCAGCAGCCCTGGGGGGGCCAGAAGAGAGACCCAGTACTTC,CASSPGGARRETQYF,NA,few,TRBJ2-5,TRBV12-3/TRBV12-4
TGTGCCAGCAGCTGGCTGGGGGCTAGCCGCACAGATACGCAGTATTTT,CASSWLGASRTDTQYF,NA,few,TRBJ2-3,TRBV5-6
TGTGCCAGCAGCCGAGGGGGTCAGCCCCAGCATTTT,CASSRGGQPQHF,NA,few,TRBJ1-5,TRBV3-1
TGCAGTGCCAAGGAAAGCTCCTACGAGCAGTACTTC,CSAKESSYEQYF,NA,few,TRBJ2-7,TRBV20-1
TGTGCCAGCAGCTTTATGACGGAACCAAATGAGCAGTTCTTC,CASSFMTEPNEQFF,NA,NA,TRBJ2-1,TRBV7-6
TGCAGCGCCGGACTAGCGGGATGGGCATCCGACAATGAGCAGTTCTTC,CSAGLAGWASDNEQFF,TRBD2,few,TRBJ2-1,TRBV29-1
TGCGCCAGCAGTGATATACGGGAGGGCCGAGATACGCAGTATTTT,CASSDIREGRDTQYF,TRBD2,NA,TRBJ2-3,TRBV10-1
TGCAGTGCAAAGGCCGATGGGGTCACCATATATTTT,CSAKADGVTIYF,NA,NA,TRBJ1-3,TRBV20-1
TGTGCCAGTAGTATCGACCCCGTGGACGAGCAGTACTTC,CASSIDPVDEQYF,NA,NA,TRBJ2-7,TRBV19
TGTGCCACCAGTGAAGCGGGAGGGGTCGATGAGCAGTTCTTC,CATSEAGGVDEQFF,TRBD2,few,TRBJ2-1,TRBV24-1
TGTGCCAGCAGCTGGGGATGGGAGACCCAGTACTTC,CASSWGWETQYF,NA,NA,TRBJ2-5,TRBV7-9
TGCGCCAGCAGCTTGGGTTGGCAACAAGAGACCCAGTACTTC,CASSLGWQQETQYF,NA,NA,TRBJ2-5,TRBV5-1
TGTGCCAGCGGGGACTCCTTGTTCTCCTACGAGCAGTACTTC,CASGDSLFSYEQYF,NA,NA,TRBJ2-7,TRBV2
TGTGCCAGCAGCTTAACCACAGGGTCCTACAATGAGCAGTTCTTC,CASSLTTGSYNEQFF,NA,few,TRBJ2-1,TRBV7-9
TGCGCCAGCAGCGAAAGGCGGTACCAAGAGACCCAGTACTTC,CASSERRYQETQYF,NA,NA,TRBJ2-5,TRBV5-1
TGTGCCAGTAGTATAGAACAGGATAGCTCCTACAATGAGCAGTTCTTC,CASSIEQDSSYNEQFF,NA,NA,TRBJ2-1,TRBV19
TGTGCCAGCAGTTTAGGCGCCCCGGGACTCCTAGCCCCACACTCCTACGAGCAGTACTTC,CASSLGAPGLLAPHSYEQYF,NA,NA,TRBJ2-7,TRBV12-3/TRBV12-4
TGCAGTGCTAGAGATCCTAGCGGGGCCCCCCATTCCTACAATGAGCAGTTCTTC,CSARDPSGAPHSYNEQFF,TRBD2,NA,TRBJ2-1,TRBV20-1
TGCAGTGCTAGAGGCATCGGGGGCCGTCAAGAGACCCAGTACTTC,CSARGIGGRQETQYF,NA,few,TRBJ2-5,TRBV20-1
TGTGCCAGCAGCCCAGCATCTAGAGGCTCCTACGAGCAGTACTTC,CASSPASRGSYEQYF,NA,NA,TRBJ2-7,TRBV7-9
TGTGCCATCAGCCCTCGGGATTTAGACGAGCAGTACTTC,CAISPRDLDEQYF,NA,NA,TRBJ2-7,TRBV10-3
TGTGCCAGCAGCGCCGCAGGGGGCCCCTATAATTCACCCCTCCACTTT,CASSAAGGPYNSPLHF,TRBD1,NA,TRBJ1-6,TRBV9
TGTGCCAGCAGCTACCCAGCTGACGGGGAGCTGTTTTTT,CASSYPADGELFF,NA,few,TRBJ2-2,TRBV5-6
TGCGCCAGCAGCCCTAAGACTAGCGGGAGTGATATTGCAGATACGCAGTATTTT,CASSPKTSGSDIADTQYF,TRBD2,few,TRBJ2-3,TRBV5-1
TGTGCCAGCAGCCAGGGGCCTCCCGGCAAGCCCCAGCATTTT,CASSQGPPGKPQHF,NA,NA,TRBJ1-5,TRBV3-1
TGTGCCAGCACCTCAGGGTTCCCCTCCTACAATGAGCAGTTCTTC,CASTSGFPSYNEQFF,NA,NA,TRBJ2-1,TRBV7-9
TGTGCCACCAGTGATTCCGGGGGGGAGTACGAGCAGTACTTC,CATSDSGGEYEQYF,TRBD2,NA,TRBJ2-7,TRBV24-1
TGTGCCACCACCAAGGGAGCGAACACTGAAGCTTTCTTT,CATTKGANTEAFF,NA,NA,TRBJ1-1,TRBV15
TGTGCCAGCAGCATCAGTGGGCGTTCGTGGGCCCAGTACTTC,CASSISGRSWAQYF,NA,few,TRBJ2-5,TRBV11-2
TGCAGTGCTAGAGAACCGGGCTCTGGGGCCAACGTCCTGACTTTC,CSAREPGSGANVLTF,NA,few,TRBJ2-6,TRBV20-1
TGTGCCAGCAGCTTAGTACCCGAACGGGGGGAAGCTTTCTTT,CASSLVPERGEAFF,NA,few,TRBJ1-1,TRBV7-9
TGTGCCAGCAGTCTAAACCTAGCGGGGGGGAGGGGTGAGCAGTTCTTC,CASSLNLAGGRGEQFF,TRBD2,few,TRBJ2-1,TRBV12-3/TRBV12-4
TGTGCCAGCAGTTTAACTCAGCCCCAGCATTTT,CASSLTQPQHF,NA,few,TRBJ1-5,TRBV12-3/TRBV12-4
TGTGCCAGCAGTCGTACACCCGGGACAGGGACCTACGAGCAGTACTTC,CASSRTPGTGTYEQYF,TRBD1,few,TRBJ2-7,TRBV7-9
TGTGCCAGCAGCCAAGCGGGAGCTAGCACAGATACGCAGTATTTT,CASSQAGASTDTQYF,NA,many,TRBJ2-3,TRBV14
TGTGCCAGCAGCGTAGTGTCGGGTGAAAAACTGTTTTTT,CASSVVSGEKLFF,NA,NA,TRBJ1-4,TRBV9
TGTGCCAGCAGCCATGCCGGGACAGCTAGCACAGATACGCAGTATTTT,CASSHAGTASTDTQYF,TRBD1,few,TRBJ2-3,TRBV14
TGCAGTCCTATTCTGGCGGGAGGGCCGGGTGAGCAGTTCTTC,CSPILAGGPGEQFF,TRBD2,NA,TRBJ2-1,TRBV20-1
TGTGCCATCAGCGGGGGTCTTGGAGAGACCCAGTACTTC,CAISGGLGETQYF,NA,few,TRBJ2-5,TRBV10-3